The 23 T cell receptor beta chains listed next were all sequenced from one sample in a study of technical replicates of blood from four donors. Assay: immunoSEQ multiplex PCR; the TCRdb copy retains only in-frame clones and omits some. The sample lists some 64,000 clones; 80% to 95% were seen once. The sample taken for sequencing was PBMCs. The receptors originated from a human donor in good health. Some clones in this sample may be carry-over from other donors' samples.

The CDR3 reads CATSRGQDMANNIQYF. CDR3 coding DNA: TGTGCCACCAGCAGGGGACAGGACATGGCAAACAACATTCAGTACTTC. J is TRBJ2-4 and V is TRBV15, with TRBD1 matching over 8 bases. Germline CDR1 is LNHNV and CDR2 is YYDKDF (reference sequence). The CDR3 runs 16 residues. The V and J ends lost 3 bases and 7 bases, in that order; junction bases with no gene match: 11. Filled out from reference TRBV15 and TRBJ2-4, the complete variable domain reads DAMVIQNPRYQVTQFGKPVTLSCSQTLNHNVMYWYQQKSSQAPKLLFHYYDKDFNNEADTPDNFQSRRPNTSFCFLDIRSPGLGDTAMYLCATSRGQDMANNIQYFGAGTRLSVL.

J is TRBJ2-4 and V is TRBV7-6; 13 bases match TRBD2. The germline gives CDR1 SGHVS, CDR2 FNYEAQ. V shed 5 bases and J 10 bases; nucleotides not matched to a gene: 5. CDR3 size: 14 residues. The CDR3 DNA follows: TGTGCCAGCAGCCAGGGGACTAGCGGGGTTATTCAGTACTTC. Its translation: CASSQGTSGVIQYF.

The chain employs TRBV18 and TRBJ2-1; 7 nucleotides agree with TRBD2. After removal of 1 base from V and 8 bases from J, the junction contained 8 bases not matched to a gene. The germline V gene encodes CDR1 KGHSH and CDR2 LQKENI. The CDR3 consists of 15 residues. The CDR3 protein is CASSPQGLSADEQFF. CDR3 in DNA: TGTGCCAGCTCACCACAGGGACTAAGCGCGGATGAGCAGTTCTTC.

CDR3 DNA sequence: TGCGCCAGCAGCCAAGAGCGGGCGGGGGGGCCCACAGATACGCAGTATTTT. This gives the protein CASSQERAGGPTDTQYF. This chain connects TRBV4-3 to TRBJ2-3; 9 nucleotides line up with TRBD2. The V segment lost 0 bases and the J segment 2 bases; nucleotides outside the gene matches: 6. Germline-derived CDR1 and CDR2 are LGHNA and YSLEER. CDR3 length equals 17 residues.

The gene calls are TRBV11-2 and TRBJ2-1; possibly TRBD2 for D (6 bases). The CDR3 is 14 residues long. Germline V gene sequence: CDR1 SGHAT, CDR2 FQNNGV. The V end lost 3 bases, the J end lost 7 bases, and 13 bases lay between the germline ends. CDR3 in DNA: TGTGCCAGCAGCTTGCCGGGACTCCAGAATGAGCAGTTCTTC. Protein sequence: CASSLPGLQNEQFF.

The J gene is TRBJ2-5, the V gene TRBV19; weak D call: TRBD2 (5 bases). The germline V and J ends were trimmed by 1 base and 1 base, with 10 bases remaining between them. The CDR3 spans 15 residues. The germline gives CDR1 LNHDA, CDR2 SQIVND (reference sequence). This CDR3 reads CASSIARGSQETQYF. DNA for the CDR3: TGTGCCAGTAGTATAGCACGGGGAAGCCAAGAGACCCAGTACTTC.

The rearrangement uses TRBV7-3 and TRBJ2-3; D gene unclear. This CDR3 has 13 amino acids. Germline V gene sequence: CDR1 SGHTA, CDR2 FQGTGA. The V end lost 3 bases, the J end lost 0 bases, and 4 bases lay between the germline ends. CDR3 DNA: TGTGCCAGCAGCTTCCAGAGCACAGATACGCAGTATTTT. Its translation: CASSFQSTDTQYF.

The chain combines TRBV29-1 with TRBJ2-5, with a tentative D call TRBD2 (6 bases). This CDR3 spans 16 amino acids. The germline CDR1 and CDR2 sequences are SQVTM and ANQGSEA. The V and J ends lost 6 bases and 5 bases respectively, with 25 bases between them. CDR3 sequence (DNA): TGCAGCGTCCGAAGCAGGGAGGCCCATGCTTGGGAGACCCAGTACTTC. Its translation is CSVRSREAHAWETQYF.

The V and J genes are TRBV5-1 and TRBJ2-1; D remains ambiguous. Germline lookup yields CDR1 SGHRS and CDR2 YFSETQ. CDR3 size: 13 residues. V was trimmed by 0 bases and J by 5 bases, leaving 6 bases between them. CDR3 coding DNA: TGCGCCAGCAGCTTGGACCCAGACAATGAGCAGTTCTTC. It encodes CASSLDPDNEQFF.

The CDR3 nucleotides are TGCGCCAGCAGCCTAGGGGGTTCTATGCACACTGAAGCTTTCTTT. Translated: CASSLGGSMHTEAFF. The chain uses TRBV5-1 and TRBJ1-1, with a weak D call TRBD1 (6 bases). Germline V CDR1 and CDR2: SGHRS, YFSETQ. The CDR3 length is 15 residues. V was trimmed by 4 bases and J by 3 bases, leaving 16 bases between them.

In DNA form, the CDR3 reads TGTGCCAGCAGCCAGGGGTGGGCTAATGAAAAACTGTTTTTT. Its protein product is CASSQGWANEKLFF. V is TRBV7-6 and J is TRBJ1-4, with D possibly TRBD1 on 6 matching bases. Germline V gene lookup returns CDR1 SGHVS and CDR2 FNYEAQ. CDR3 length: 14 amino acids. Trimming stripped 5 bases from V and 3 bases from J, with 10 bases between.

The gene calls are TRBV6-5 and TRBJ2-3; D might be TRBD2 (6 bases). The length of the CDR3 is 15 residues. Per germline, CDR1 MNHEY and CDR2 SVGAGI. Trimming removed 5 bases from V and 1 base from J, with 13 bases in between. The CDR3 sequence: CASSGGVMGTDTQYF. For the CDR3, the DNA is TGTGCCAGCAGTGGAGGGGTAATGGGCACAGATACGCAGTATTTT.

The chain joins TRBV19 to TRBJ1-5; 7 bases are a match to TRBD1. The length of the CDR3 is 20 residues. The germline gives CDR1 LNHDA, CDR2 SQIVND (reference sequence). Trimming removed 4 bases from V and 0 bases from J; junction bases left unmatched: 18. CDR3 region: CASSRTSRGASDYSNQPQHF. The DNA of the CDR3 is TGTGCCAGTAGTAGAACCTCCAGGGGGGCGTCCGACTATAGCAATCAGCCCCAGCATTTT.

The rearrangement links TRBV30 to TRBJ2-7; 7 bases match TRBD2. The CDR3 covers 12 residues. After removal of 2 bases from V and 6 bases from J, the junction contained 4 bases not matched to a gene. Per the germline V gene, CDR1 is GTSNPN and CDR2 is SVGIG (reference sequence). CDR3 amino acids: CAWSSGGGEQYF. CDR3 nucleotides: TGTGCCTGGAGTTCGGGGGGAGGCGAGCAGTACTTC.

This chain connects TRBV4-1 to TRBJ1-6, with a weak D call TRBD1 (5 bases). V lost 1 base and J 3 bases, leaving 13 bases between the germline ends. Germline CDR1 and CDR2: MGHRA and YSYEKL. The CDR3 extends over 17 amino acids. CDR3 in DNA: TGCGCCAGCAGCCAAGTTGACAGTTTCATCTATAATTCACCCCTCCACTTT. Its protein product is CASSQVDSFIYNSPLHF.

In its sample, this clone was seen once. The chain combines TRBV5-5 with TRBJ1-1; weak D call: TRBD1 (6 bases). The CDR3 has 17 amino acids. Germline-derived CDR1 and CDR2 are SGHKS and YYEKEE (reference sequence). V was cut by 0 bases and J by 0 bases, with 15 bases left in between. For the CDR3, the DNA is TGTGCCAGCAGCTTGGCCTTTTCGGACAGATTGAACACTGAAGCTTTCTTT. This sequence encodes CASSLAFSDRLNTEAFF.

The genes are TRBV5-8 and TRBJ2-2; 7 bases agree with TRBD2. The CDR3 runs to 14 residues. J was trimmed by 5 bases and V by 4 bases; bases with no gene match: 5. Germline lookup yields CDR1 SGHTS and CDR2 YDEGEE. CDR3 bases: TGTGCCAGCAGCCGGACTAGAGGGACCGGGGAGCTGTTTTTT. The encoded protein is CASSRTRGTGELFF. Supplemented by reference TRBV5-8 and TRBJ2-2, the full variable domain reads EAGVTQSPTHLIKTRGQQATLRCSPISGHTSVYWYQQALGLGLQFLLWYDEGEERNRGNFPPRFSGRQFPNYSSELNVNALELEDSALYLCASSRTRGTGELFFGEGSRLTVL.

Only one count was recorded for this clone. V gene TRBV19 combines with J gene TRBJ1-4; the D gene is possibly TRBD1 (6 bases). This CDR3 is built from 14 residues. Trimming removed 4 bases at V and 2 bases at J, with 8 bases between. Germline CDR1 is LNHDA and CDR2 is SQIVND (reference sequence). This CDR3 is CASSTGQTNEKLFF. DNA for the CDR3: TGTGCCAGTAGTACCGGACAGACTAATGAAAAACTGTTTTTT.

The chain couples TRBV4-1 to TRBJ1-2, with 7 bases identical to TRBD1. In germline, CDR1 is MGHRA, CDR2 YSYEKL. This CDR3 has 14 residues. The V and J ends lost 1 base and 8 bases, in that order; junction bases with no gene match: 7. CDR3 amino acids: CASSQVGQRGGYTF. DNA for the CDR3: TGCGCCAGCAGCCAAGTGGGACAGCGCGGCGGCTACACCTTC.

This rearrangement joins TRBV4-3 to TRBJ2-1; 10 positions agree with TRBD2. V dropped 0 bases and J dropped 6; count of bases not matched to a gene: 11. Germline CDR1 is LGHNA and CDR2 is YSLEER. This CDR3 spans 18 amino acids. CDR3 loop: CASSQEGSGGTLGNEQFF. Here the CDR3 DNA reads TGCGCCAGCAGCCAAGAGGGTAGCGGGGGGACACTTGGCAATGAGCAGTTCTTC.

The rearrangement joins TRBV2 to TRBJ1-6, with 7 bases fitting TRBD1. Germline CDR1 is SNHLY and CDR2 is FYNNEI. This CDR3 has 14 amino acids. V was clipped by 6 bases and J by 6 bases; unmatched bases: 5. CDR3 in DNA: TGTGCCAGCAGCTACGACAGGGTTAATTCACCCCTCCACTTT. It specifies CASSYDRVNSPLHF.

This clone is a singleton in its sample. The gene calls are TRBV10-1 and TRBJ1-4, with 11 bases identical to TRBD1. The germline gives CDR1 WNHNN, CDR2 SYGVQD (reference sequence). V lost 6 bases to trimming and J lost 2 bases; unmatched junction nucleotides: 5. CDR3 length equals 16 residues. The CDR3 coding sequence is TGCGCCAGCAGCAGGACAGGGGGCGACACTAATGAAAAACTGTTTTTT. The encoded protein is CASSRTGGDTNEKLFF.

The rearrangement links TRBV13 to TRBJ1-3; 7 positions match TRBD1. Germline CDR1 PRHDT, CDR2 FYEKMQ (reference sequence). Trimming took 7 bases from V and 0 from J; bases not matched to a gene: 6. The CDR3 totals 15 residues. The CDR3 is CASIEKGASGNTIYF. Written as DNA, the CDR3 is TGTGCCAGCATCGAGAAGGGGGCCTCTGGAAACACCATATATTTT.